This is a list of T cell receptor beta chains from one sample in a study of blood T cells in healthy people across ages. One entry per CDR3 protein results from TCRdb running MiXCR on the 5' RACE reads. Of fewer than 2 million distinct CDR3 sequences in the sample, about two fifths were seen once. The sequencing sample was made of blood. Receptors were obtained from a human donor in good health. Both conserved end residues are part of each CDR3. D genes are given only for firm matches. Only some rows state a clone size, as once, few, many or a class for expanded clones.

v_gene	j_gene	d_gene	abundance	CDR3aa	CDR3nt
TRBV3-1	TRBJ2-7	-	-	CASSPDPHEQYF	TGTGCCAGCAGCCCCGACCCTCACGAGCAGTACTTC
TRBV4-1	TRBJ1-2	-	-	CASTSSGALDGYTF	TGCGCCAGCACCTCAAGCGGGGCGCTCGATGGCTACACCTTC
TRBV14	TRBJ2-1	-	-	CASSPKTGRLTYNEQFF	TGTGCCAGCAGCCCCAAGACTGGCAGGTTGACCTACAATGAGCAGTTCTTC
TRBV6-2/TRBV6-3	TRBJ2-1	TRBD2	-	CASRYPTSGDYEQFF	TGTGCCAGCAGGTACCCTACTAGCGGGGACTACGAGCAGTTCTTC
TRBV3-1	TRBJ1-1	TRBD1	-	CASSQQGDGTEAFF	TGTGCCAGCAGCCAGCAGGGGGACGGGACTGAAGCTTTCTTT
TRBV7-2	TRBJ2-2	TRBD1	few	CASSLTGVTGELFF	TGTGCCAGCAGCCTGACAGGGGTCACCGGGGAGCTGTTTTTT
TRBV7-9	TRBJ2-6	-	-	CASSLFLPPGANVLTF	TGTGCCAGCAGCTTATTTTTACCTCCTGGGGCCAACGTCCTGACTTTC
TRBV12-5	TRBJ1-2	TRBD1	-	CASGWGTGVSPYTF	TGTGCTAGTGGTTGGGGAACAGGGGTTTCCCCCTACACCTTC
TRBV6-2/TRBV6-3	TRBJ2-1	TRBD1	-	CASSYLGQGHEQFF	TGTGCCAGCAGTTACTTGGGACAGGGTCATGAGCAGTTCTTC
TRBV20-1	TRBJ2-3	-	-	CSARRSGILRTDTQYF	TGCAGTGCTCGACGGAGCGGCATACTACGCACAGATACGCAGTATTTT
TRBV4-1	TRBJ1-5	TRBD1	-	CASSQRQGSGNQPQHF	TGCGCCAGCAGCCAACGACAGGGGAGCGGCAATCAGCCCCAGCATTTT
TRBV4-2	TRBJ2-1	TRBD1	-	CASSPGDRGTRGEQFF	TGTGCCAGCAGCCCCGGGGACAGGGGAACCCGTGGTGAGCAGTTCTTC
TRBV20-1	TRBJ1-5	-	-	CSAHYRGRNQPQHF	TGCAGTGCCCACTACAGAGGCCGCAATCAGCCCCAGCATTTT
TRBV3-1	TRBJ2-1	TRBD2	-	CASRSGTKGEQFF	TGTGCCAGCAGGTCCGGGACTAAGGGTGAGCAGTTCTTC
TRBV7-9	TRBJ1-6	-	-	CASSPLRLSSYNSPLHF	TGTGCCAGCAGCCCCCTTAGGTTGAGCTCCTATAATTCACCCCTCCACTTT
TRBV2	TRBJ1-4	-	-	CASRGDNEKLFF	TGTGCCAGCAGGGGAGATAATGAAAAACTGTTTTTT
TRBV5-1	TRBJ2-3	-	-	CASSLVGTAPDTQYF	TGCGCCAGCAGCTTGGTAGGGACGGCCCCAGATACGCAGTATTTT
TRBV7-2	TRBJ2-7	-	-	CASSKTGGFDNEQYF	TGTGCCAGCAGCAAAACGGGGGGCTTCGACAATGAGCAGTACTTC
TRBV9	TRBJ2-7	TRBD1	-	CASSVVADRVHEQYF	TGTGCCAGCAGCGTAGTAGCGGACAGGGTCCACGAGCAGTACTTC
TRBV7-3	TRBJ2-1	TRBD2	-	CASSPWSSGEAEQFF	TGTGCCAGCAGCCCCTGGTCTAGCGGGGAGGCGGAGCAGTTCTTC
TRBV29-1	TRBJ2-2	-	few	CSVVLMDGTGELFF	TGCAGCGTTGTATTGATGGATGGCACCGGGGAGCTGTTTTTT
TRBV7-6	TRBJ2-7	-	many	CASSSTASYEQYF	TGTGCCAGCAGTTCTACGGCCTCCTACGAGCAGTACTTC
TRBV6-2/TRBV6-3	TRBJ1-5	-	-	CASSSGPHNQPQHF	TGTGCCAGCAGTTCCGGGCCACATAATCAGCCCCAGCATTTT
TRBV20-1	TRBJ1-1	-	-	CSVSPGSTEAFF	TGCAGTGTTAGTCCGGGGAGCACTGAAGCTTTCTTT
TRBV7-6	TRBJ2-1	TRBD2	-	CASSLGGSDEQFF	TGTGCCAGCAGCTTGGGCGGGAGCGATGAGCAGTTCTTC
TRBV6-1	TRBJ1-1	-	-	CASTLRLDTEAFF	TGTGCCAGCACCCTGAGGCTAGACACTGAAGCTTTCTTT
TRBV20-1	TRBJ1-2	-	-	CSARPPRQGDGYTF	TGCAGTGCTAGACCCCCTCGGCAGGGCGATGGCTACACCTTC
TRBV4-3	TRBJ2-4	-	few	CASSQDLASLAKNIQYF	TGCGCCAGCAGCCAAGATCTGGCGTCCCTCGCCAAAAACATTCAGTACTTC
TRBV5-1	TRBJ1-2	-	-	CASSYGQSYTF	TGCGCCAGCAGCTACGGACAGAGTTACACCTTC
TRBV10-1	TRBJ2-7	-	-	CASSESRPGQNSYEQYF	TGCGCCAGCAGTGAGTCGAGGCCAGGCCAGAACTCCTACGAGCAGTACTTC
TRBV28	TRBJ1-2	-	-	CATGETRGEKNGYTF	TGTGCCACCGGGGAGACTAGGGGCGAGAAAAATGGCTACACCTTC
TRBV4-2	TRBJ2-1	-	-	CASSQEVGGSEQFF	TGTGCCAGCAGCCAAGAGGTGGGGGGAAGTGAGCAGTTCTTC
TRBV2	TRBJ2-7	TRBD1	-	CASSLQGANSYEQYF	TGTGCCAGCAGTCTACAGGGGGCAAATTCCTACGAGCAGTACTTC
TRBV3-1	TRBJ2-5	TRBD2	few	CASSRRGTSGGFQETQYF	TGTGCCAGCAGCCGGCGCGGGACTAGCGGGGGTTTCCAAGAGACCCAGTACTTC
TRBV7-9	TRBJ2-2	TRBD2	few	CASSAQAGVAGELFF	TGTGCCAGCAGCGCACAAGCGGGGGTAGCCGGGGAGCTGTTTTTT
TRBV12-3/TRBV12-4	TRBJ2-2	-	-	CASSPDGRELFF	TGTGCCAGCAGCCCCGACGGCCGGGAGCTGTTTTTT
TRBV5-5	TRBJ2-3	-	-	CASSLGARATDTQYF	TGTGCCAGCAGCTTGGGCGCCAGGGCCACAGATACGCAGTATTTT
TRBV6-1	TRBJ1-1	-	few	CASSEPPPEAFF	TGTGCCAGCAGTGAACCCCCTCCTGAAGCTTTCTTT